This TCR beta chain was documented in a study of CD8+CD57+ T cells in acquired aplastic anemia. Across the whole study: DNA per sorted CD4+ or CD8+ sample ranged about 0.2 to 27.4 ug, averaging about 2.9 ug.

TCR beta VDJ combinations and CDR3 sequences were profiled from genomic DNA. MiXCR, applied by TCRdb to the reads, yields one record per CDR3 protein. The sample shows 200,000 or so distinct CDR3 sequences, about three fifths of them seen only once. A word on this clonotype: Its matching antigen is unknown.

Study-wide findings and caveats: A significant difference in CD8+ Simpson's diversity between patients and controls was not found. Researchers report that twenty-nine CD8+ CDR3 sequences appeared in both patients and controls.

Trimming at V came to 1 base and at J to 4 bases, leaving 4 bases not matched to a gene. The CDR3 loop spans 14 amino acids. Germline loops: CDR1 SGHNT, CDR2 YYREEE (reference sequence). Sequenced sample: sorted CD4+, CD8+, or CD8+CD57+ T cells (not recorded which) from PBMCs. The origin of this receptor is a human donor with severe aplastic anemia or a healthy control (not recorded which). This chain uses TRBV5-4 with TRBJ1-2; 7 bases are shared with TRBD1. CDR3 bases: TGTGCCAGCAGCTTGCAGGGGGAGAGCTATGGCTACACCTTC. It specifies CASSLQGESYGYTF.